This T cell receptor (beta chain) came from a study of identical twins. General study results and limits: Sequences that were beta out-of-frame showed weaker excess twin sharing. The authors noted that invariant MAIT and iNKT cells could partly confound zero-insertion analyses. Conclusions leaned on cross-sectional statistical analysis and did not track the same donors over time.

TCRdb re-derived calls from the 5' RACE reads in MiXCR, one entry per CDR3 protein. The data hold around 450,000 distinct CDR3 sequences, with around 14% observed a single time. About this clonotype itself: Its specificity is unknown.

This sample was shared with a second study, whose subject was yellow fever vaccine responses in identical twins.

The sequence came from a woman younger than 35 in good health. The sequenced sample was CD4+ T cells sorted from blood.

Written as DNA, the CDR3 is TGTGCCAGCAGCCAACGGCAGGGCCCCTACAATGAGCAGTTCTTC. This encodes CASSQRQGPYNEQFF. The chain has TRBV11-3 and TRBJ2-1; D possibly corresponds to TRBD1 (5 bases). The germline V and J ends were trimmed by 5 bases and 2 bases, with 13 bases remaining between them. This CDR3 comprises 15 residues. Germline-derived CDR1 and CDR2 are SGHNT and YENEEA.